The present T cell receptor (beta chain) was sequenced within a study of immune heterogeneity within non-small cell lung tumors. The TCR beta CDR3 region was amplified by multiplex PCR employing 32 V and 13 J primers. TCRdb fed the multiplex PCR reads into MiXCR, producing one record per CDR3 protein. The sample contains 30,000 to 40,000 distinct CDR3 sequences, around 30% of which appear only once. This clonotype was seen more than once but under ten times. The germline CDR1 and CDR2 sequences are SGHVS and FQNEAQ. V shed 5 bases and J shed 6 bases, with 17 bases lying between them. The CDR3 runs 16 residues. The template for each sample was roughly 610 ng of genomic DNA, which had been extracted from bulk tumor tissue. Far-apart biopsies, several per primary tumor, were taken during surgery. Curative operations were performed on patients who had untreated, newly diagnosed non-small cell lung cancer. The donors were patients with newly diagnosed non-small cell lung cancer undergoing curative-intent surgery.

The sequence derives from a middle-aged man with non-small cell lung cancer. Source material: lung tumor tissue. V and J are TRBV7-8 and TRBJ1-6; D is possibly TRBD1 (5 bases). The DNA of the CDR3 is TGTGCCAGCAGCCCCCGGACAAGCTTGGGTAATTCACCCCTCCACTTT. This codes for CASSPRTSLGNSPLHF.